Below are 21 T cell receptor beta chains sequenced from a single sample in a study of T cell changes during pregnancy in multiple sclerosis. Assay: immunoSEQ multiplex PCR; the TCRdb copy retains only in-frame clones and omits some. This table holds 75,000 to 95,000 clones, over 80% found once. The starting material was peripheral blood, obtained after pregnancy. These TCRs come from a female donor with multiple sclerosis, enrolled in a pregnancy study.

DNA for the CDR3: TGCGCCAGCAGCTGGGGGCCAGGGGTTTACACTGAAGCTTTCTTT. Translation gives CASSWGPGVYTEAFF. The gene calls are TRBV5-1 and TRBJ1-1; a weak D match, TRBD1 (6 bases). Germline V gives CDR1 SGHRS, CDR2 YFSETQ. Trimming shortened V by 3 bases and J by 3 bases, and 15 bases separated the two germline ends. The CDR3 length is 15 residues.

The rearrangement uses TRBV7-2 and TRBJ2-3; 10 bases fit TRBD2. Per the germline V gene, CDR1 is SGHTA and CDR2 is FQGNSA. This CDR3 contains 19 residues. J gave up 4 bases and V 6 bases, and 19 bases lay outside the gene matches. The CDR3 nucleotides are TGTGCCAGCAGACTACTAGCGGGGAGGGGCTTTAGGGGGGCAGATACGCAGTATTTT. Translated, it gives CASRLLAGRGFRGADTQYF. Filled out from reference TRBV7-2 and TRBJ2-3, the complete variable domain reads GAGVSQSPSNKVTEKGKDVELRCDPISGHTALYWYRQSLGQGLEFLIYFQGNSAPDKSGLPSDRFSAERTGGSVSTLTIQRTQQEDSAVYLCASRLLAGRGFRGADTQYFGPGTRLTVL.

The V and J genes are TRBV9 and TRBJ2-7, with D perhaps matching TRBD1 (5 bases). CDR1 is SGDLS, CDR2 YYNGEE, per germline. The V and J ends lost 4 bases and 4 bases respectively, with 24 bases between them. CDR3 length: 17 residues. The CDR3 nucleotides read TGTGCCAGCAGCCCCGGTCTTCAGGGATTGGGGCTATACGAGCAGTACTTC. This codes for CASSPGLQGLGLYEQYF.

This clone appeared a single time. This chain joins TRBV19 and TRBJ2-4; 7 nucleotides align to TRBD2. This CDR3 comprises 15 residues. V dropped 5 bases and J dropped 3; count of bases not matched to a gene: 7. Looked up from germline, CDR1 is LNHDA and CDR2 is SQIVND (reference sequence). DNA for the CDR3: TGTGCCAGTAGTGCGGCGGGGGTAGACAAAAACATTCAGTACTTC. Translation: CASSAAGVDKNIQYF.

The V gene is TRBV30, the J gene TRBJ1-5; tentative D call: TRBD1 (6 bases). The V gene's germline CDR1 is GTSNPN and CDR2 SVGIG (reference sequence). Trimming took 0 bases from V and 2 from J, leaving 20 bases between them. The CDR3 runs 18 residues. CDR3 DNA: TGTGCCTGGAGTGTCCCGCTTAACAGGGCCGGGGGCAATCAGCCCCAGCATTTT. Its translation: CAWSVPLNRAGGNQPQHF.

The chain links TRBV7-9 to TRBJ1-1, with D possibly TRBD1 on 5 matching bases. The CDR3 is 15 residues long. Germline V gives CDR1 SEHNR, CDR2 FQNEAQ (reference sequence). Trimming took 1 base from V and 1 from J, leaving 10 bases between them. CDR3 sequence: CASSLDGHPNTEAFF. The CDR3 bases are TGTGCCAGCAGCTTAGACGGACACCCGAACACTGAAGCTTTCTTT.

The chain employs TRBV19 and TRBJ1-5, with TRBD1 as a possible D gene (5 bases). Germline V CDR1 and CDR2: LNHDA, SQIVND (reference sequence). V lost 3 bases to trimming and J lost 1 base, with 10 bases between them. The CDR3 totals 15 residues. The CDR3 DNA reads as TGTGCCAGTAGTATTAAGGGGTACAGCAATCAGCCCCAGCATTTT. Protein product: CASSIKGYSNQPQHF. Based on the CDR3 plus reference TRBV19 and TRBJ1-5, the full variable domain is DGGITQSPKYLFRKEGQNVTLSCEQNLNHDAMYWYRQDPGQGLRLIYYSQIVNDFQKGDIAEGYSVSREKKESFPLTVTSAQKNPTAFYLCASSIKGYSNQPQHFGDGTRLSIL.

This clone came up a few times. J is TRBJ1-1 and V is TRBV5-1; D is ambiguous. The germline V and J ends were trimmed by 1 base and 5 bases, with 9 bases remaining between them. Germline V gene sequence: CDR1 SGHRS, CDR2 YFSETQ. The CDR3 extends over 13 amino acids. For the CDR3, the DNA is TGCGCCAGCAGCTTGTTGGGAGTGACTGAAGCTTTCTTT. Translation: CASSLLGVTEAFF.

In its sample, this clone was seen once. The V gene is TRBV7-9, the J gene TRBJ1-1; a weak D match, TRBD1 (6 bases). The CDR3 has 14 amino acids. Trimming cost V 4 bases and J 1 base, with 10 bases left between them. Germline values: CDR1 SEHNR, CDR2 FQNEAQ (reference sequence). The CDR3 bases are TGTGCCAGCAGCTCCAGGACAGCGAACACTGAAGCTTTCTTT. This gives the protein CASSSRTANTEAFF.

This chain connects TRBV7-2 to TRBJ1-3; D remains ambiguous. Germline CDR1 SGHTA, CDR2 FQGNSA. The CDR3 length is 14 residues. V was shortened by 3 bases and J by 0 bases, with 6 bases between the two germline ends. The CDR3 DNA sequence: TGTGCCAGCAGCTTCCGTGTCTCTGGAAACACCATATATTTT. Amino acid sequence: CASSFRVSGNTIYF.

The J gene is TRBJ2-2, the V gene TRBV10-3; tentative D call: TRBD2 (6 bases). The CDR3 is 15 amino acids. The V gene's germline CDR1 is ENHRY and CDR2 SYGVKD. V gave up 6 bases and J gave up 5 bases, with 16 bases separating them. The CDR3 reads CAISPGGRYTGELFF. CDR3 sequence (DNA): TGTGCCATCAGCCCCGGGGGAAGGTATACCGGGGAGCTGTTTTTT.

The rearrangement uses TRBV29-1 and TRBJ2-1; D may be TRBD1 (6 bases). The germline gives CDR1 SQVTM, CDR2 ANQGSEA. The CDR3 sequence is 15 residues long. Trimming took 3 bases from V and 0 from J, leaving 12 bases between them. The CDR3 loop is CSVDLGQSSYNEQFF. CDR3 DNA sequence: TGCAGCGTTGACCTTGGACAGAGCTCCTACAATGAGCAGTTCTTC.

The chain carries TRBV11-2 and TRBJ2-7; 9 positions match TRBD1. The CDR3 contains 16 residues. Germline V CDR1 and CDR2: SGHAT, FQNNGV. V shed 4 bases, J shed 4 bases, and the junction held 11 bases outside the gene matches. The CDR3 coding sequence is TGTGCCAGCAGCTGGGGGGGACAGGGACACCTTTACGAGCAGTACTTC. Protein sequence: CASSWGGQGHLYEQYF.

V and J are TRBV11-2 and TRBJ2-7; D remains unclear. The CDR3 is made up of 14 amino acids. The germline V and J ends were trimmed by 4 bases and 1 base, with 11 bases remaining between them. In germline, CDR1 is SGHAT, CDR2 FQNNGV. The CDR3 loop reads CASSSTLESYEQYF. CDR3 nucleotide sequence: TGTGCCAGCAGCTCGACCCTAGAGTCCTACGAGCAGTACTTC. Variable domain in full (rest from reference TRBV11-2 and TRBJ2-7): EAGVAQSPRYKIIEKRQSVAFWCNPISGHATLYWYQQILGQGPKLLIQFQNNGVVDDSQLPKDRFSAERLKGVDSTLKIQPAKLEDSAVYLCASSSTLESYEQYFGPGTRLTVT.

V is TRBV5-4 and J is TRBJ2-3, with D perhaps matching TRBD1 (6 bases). The CDR3 runs 16 residues. The germline V gene has CDR1 SGHNT and CDR2 YYREEE (reference sequence). V was shortened by 1 base and J by 6 bases, with 18 bases between the two germline ends. CDR3 amino acids: CASSLTGRGTQDTQYF. The CDR3 DNA reads as TGTGCCAGCAGCTTGACGGGGAGAGGGACACAGGATACGCAGTATTTT. Looking up the rest from reference TRBV5-4 and TRBJ2-3 gives the full variable domain: ETGVTQSPTHLIKTRGQQVTLRCSSQSGHNTVSWYQQALGQGPQFIFQYYREEENGRGNFPPRFSGLQFPNYSSELNVNALELDDSALYLCASSLTGRGTQDTQYFGPGTRLTVL.

The chain uses TRBV2 and TRBJ2-1; D remains ambiguous. The CDR3 is made up of 14 amino acids. V gave up 3 bases and J gave up 2 bases, with 8 bases separating them. Germline lookup yields CDR1 SNHLY and CDR2 FYNNEI. Here the CDR3 DNA reads TGTGCCAGCAGTGATCCGGGTACCTACAATGAGCAGTTCTTC. It is translated as CASSDPGTYNEQFF.

CDR3 loop: CASSQGGTSGETQYF. DNA for the CDR3: TGCGCCAGCAGCCAAGGAGGTACTAGCGGAGAGACCCAGTACTTC. V usage is TRBV4-3 and J usage is TRBJ2-5; 8 positions agree with TRBD2. Germline CDR1 and CDR2: LGHNA and YSLEER. The V and J ends lost 1 base and 4 bases, in that order; junction bases with no gene match: 5. This CDR3 is 15 amino acids long.

This chain connects TRBV12-5 to TRBJ2-5; D might be TRBD1 (6 bases). This CDR3 region has 15 residues. Per germline, CDR1 LGHNT and CDR2 FRNRAP. V was trimmed by 1 base and J by 1 base, leaving 10 bases between them. CDR3 in DNA: TGTGCTAGTGGTTTGGGACAGGTCATCCAAGAGACCCAGTACTTC. It codes for CASGLGQVIQETQYF.

The genes are TRBV5-6 and TRBJ2-5; no clear D. The CDR3 covers 13 residues. Germline V gene data show CDR1 as SGHDT and CDR2 as YYEEEE. Between the trimmed V and J ends, which lost 4 bases and 11 bases, there was a span of 18 bases. The CDR3 spells CASSPSREPWQYF. The CDR3 DNA reads as TGTGCCAGCAGCCCATCCCGAGAGCCCTGGCAGTACTTC.

The V call is TRBV5-1, the J call TRBJ2-7, with TRBD2 matching over 8 bases. The CDR3 has 14 residues. Germline values: CDR1 SGHRS, CDR2 YFSETQ. V trimming: 2 bases; J trimming: 2 bases; junction bases outside the gene matches: 3. For the CDR3, the DNA is TGCGCCAGCAGCTTAAGCGGGAGACCCTACGAGCAGTACTTC. Its protein is CASSLSGRPYEQYF.

V is TRBV9 and J is TRBJ2-1; maybe TRBD2 (5 bases). Trimming shortened V by 0 bases and J by 12 bases, and 19 bases separated the two germline ends. The CDR3 consists of 15 residues. In germline, CDR1 is SGDLS, CDR2 YYNGEE. CDR3 coding DNA: TGTGCCAGCAGCGTAGGCGGACTCACTGAGGTAGGGCAGTTCTTC. It specifies CASSVGGLTEVGQFF.